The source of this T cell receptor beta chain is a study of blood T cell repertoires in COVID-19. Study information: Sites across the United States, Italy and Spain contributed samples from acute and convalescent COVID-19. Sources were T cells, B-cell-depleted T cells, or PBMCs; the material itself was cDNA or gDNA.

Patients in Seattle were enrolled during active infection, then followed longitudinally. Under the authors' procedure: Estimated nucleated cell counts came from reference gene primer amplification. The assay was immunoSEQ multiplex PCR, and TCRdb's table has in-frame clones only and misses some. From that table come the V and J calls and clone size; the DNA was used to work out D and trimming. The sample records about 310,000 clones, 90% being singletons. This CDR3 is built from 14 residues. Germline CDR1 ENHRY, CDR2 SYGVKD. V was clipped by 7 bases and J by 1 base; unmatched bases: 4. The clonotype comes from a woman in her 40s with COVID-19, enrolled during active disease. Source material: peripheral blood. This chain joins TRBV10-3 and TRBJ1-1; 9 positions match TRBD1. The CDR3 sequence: CAITGDRENTEAFF. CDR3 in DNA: TGTGCCATCACTGGGGACAGGGAGAACACTGAAGCTTTCTTT.